Below, one T cell receptor (beta chain) is given with its context. The sample is drawn from a study of CD8+CD57+ T cells in acquired aplastic anemia. Genomic DNA provided the template from which TCR beta VDJ and CDR3 profiles were obtained. In TCRdb, the reads were re-called with MiXCR into one record per CDR3 protein. There are 150,000 to 200,000 distinct CDR3 sequences in the sample; approximately 60% occur only once, and around 45% lies in the top ten. The CDR3 runs to 14 residues. V lost 5 bases and J 3 bases, leaving 13 bases between the germline ends. Germline V gives CDR1 SEHNR, CDR2 FQNEAQ (reference sequence).

The chain uses TRBV7-9 and TRBJ2-5; the D gene is possibly TRBD1 (6 bases). The clonotype was recovered from a human donor in good health. The source material was sorted CD4+, CD8+, or CD8+CD57+ T cells (not recorded which) from PBMCs. The CDR3 DNA is TGTGCCAGCAGCCCCCAGGGGCGGGAAGAGACCCAGTACTTC. This translates into CASSPQGREETQYF.